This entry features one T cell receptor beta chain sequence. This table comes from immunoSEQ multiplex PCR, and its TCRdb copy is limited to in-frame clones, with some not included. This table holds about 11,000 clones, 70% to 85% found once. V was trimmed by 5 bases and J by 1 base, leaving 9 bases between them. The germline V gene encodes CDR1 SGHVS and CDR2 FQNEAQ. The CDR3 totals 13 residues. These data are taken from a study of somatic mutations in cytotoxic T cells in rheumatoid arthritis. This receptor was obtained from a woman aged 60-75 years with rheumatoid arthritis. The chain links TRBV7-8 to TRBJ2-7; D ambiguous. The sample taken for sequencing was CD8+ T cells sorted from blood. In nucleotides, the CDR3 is TGTGCCAGCAGCCCCGACATTTCCTACGAGCAGTACTTC. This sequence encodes CASSPDISYEQYF.